This T cell receptor beta chain appears in the sequencing data of a study of breast tumors, draining lymph nodes, adjacent tissues. CDR1 SQVTM and CDR2 ANQGSEA come from the germline V gene. The V and J ends lost 4 bases and 0 bases respectively, with 11 bases between them. This CDR3 has 14 residues. One entry per CDR3 protein results from TCRdb running MiXCR on the multiplex PCR reads. The data hold approximately 230,000 distinct CDR3 sequences, with under 40% observed a single time. This clonotype was found many times. Its matching antigen is unknown. Axillary draining lymph nodes of breast cancer patients supplied the node samples. Study-wide points: Tumor TCR diversity was below lymph nodes but above nontumor tissue.

The clonotype originates from a female donor with breast cancer. Some clones in this sample may be carry-over from other donors' samples. The specimen sequenced was axillary lymph node tissue. The rearrangement joins TRBV29-1 to TRBJ2-3; no definite D call. The CDR3, as DNA: TGCAGCGTTGGAGGACGTCCTAGCACAGATACGCAGTATTTT. Encoded protein: CSVGGRPSTDTQYF.